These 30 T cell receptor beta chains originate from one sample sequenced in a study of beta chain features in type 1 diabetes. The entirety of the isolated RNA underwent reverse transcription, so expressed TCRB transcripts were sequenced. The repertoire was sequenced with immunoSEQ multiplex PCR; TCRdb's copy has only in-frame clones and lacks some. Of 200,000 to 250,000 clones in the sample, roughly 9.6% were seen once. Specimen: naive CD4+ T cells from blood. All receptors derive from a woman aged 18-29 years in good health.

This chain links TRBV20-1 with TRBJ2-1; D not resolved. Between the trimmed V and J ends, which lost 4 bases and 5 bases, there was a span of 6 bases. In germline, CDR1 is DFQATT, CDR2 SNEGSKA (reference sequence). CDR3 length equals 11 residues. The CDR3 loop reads CSANWHNEQFF. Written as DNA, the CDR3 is TGCAGTGCTAATTGGCACAATGAGCAGTTCTTC.

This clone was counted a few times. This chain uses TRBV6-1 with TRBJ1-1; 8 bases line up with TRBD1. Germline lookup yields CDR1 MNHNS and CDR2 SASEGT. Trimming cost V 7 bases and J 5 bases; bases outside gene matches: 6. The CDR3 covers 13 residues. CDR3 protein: CASKDRVDTEAFF. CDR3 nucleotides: TGTGCCAGCAAGGACAGGGTGGATACTGAAGCTTTCTTT.

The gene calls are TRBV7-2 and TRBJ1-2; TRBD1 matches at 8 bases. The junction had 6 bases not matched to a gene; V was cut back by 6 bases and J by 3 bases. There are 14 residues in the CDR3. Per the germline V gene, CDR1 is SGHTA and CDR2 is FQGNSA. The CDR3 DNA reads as TGTGCCAGCAGATCGACAGGGGTACACTATGGCTACACCTTC. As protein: CASRSTGVHYGYTF.

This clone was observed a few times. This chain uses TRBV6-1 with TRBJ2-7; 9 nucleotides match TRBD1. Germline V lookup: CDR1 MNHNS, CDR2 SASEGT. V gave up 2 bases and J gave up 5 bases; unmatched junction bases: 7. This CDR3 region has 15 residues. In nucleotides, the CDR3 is TGTGCCAGCAGTGAAATGGACAGGGGTTCCCACGAGCAGTACTTC. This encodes CASSEMDRGSHEQYF.

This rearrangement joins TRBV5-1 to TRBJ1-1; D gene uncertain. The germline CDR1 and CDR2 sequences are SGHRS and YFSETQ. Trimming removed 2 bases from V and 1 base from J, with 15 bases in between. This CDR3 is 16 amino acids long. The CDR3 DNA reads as TGCGCCAGCAGCTTAGGTGCGGAACGCGCGAACACTGAAGCTTTCTTT. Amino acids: CASSLGAERANTEAFF.

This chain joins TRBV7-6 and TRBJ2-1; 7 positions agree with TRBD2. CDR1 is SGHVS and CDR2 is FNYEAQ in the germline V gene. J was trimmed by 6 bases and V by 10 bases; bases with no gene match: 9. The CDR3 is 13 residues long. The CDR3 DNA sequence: TGTGCCACCGGGCGGGAGTGGAGCAATGAGCAGTTCTTC. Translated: CATGREWSNEQFF.

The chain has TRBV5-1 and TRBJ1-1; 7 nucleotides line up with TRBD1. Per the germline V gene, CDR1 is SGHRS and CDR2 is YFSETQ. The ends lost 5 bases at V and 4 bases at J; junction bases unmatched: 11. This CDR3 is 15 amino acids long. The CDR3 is CASRQSQGGGTEAFF. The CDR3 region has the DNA TGCGCCAGCAGGCAAAGCCAGGGGGGCGGCACTGAAGCTTTCTTT.

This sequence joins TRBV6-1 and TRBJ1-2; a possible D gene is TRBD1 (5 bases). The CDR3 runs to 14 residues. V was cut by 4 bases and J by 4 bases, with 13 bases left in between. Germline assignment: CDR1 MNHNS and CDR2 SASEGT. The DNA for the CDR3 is TGTGCCAGCAGTGTCGCCGGCAGGGCCTATGGCTACACCTTC. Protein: CASSVAGRAYGYTF.

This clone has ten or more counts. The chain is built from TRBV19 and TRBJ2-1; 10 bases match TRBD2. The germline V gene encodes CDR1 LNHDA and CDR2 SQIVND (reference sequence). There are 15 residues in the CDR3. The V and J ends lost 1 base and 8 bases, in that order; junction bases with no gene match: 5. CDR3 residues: CASSIAASGSHEQFF. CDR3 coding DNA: TGTGCCAGTAGTATAGCGGCTAGCGGGAGCCATGAGCAGTTCTTC.

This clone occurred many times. CDR3 sequence: CSVGVGETQYF. The CDR3, as DNA: TGCAGCGTTGGAGTTGGAGAGACCCAGTACTTC. The rearrangement joins TRBV29-1 to TRBJ2-5; D remains ambiguous. CDR1 and CDR2 from the germline V gene are SQVTM and ANQGSEA. Between the trimmed V and J ends, which lost 4 bases and 4 bases, there was a span of 7 bases. CDR3 length equals 11 residues.

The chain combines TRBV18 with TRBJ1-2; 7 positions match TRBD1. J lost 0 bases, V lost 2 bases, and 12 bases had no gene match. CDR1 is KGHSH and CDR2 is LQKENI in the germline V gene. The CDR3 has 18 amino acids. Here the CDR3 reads CASSPRSRGQQPNYGYTF. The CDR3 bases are TGTGCCAGCTCACCAAGGTCGCGGGGACAGCAACCTAACTATGGCTACACCTTC.

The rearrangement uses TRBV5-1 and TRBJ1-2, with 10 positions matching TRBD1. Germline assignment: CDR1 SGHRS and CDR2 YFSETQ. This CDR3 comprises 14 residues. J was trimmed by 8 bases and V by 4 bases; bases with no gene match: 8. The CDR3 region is CASSDSGTGEGYTF. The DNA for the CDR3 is TGCGCCAGCAGCGACTCCGGGACAGGGGAAGGCTACACCTTC.

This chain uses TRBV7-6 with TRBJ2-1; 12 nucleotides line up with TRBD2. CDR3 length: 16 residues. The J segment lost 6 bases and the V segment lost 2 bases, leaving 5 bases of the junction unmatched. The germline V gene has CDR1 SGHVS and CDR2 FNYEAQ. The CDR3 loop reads CASSLRLAGGVNEQFF. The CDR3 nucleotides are TGTGCCAGCAGCTTAAGGCTAGCGGGAGGGGTCAATGAGCAGTTCTTC.

In DNA form, the CDR3 reads TGTGCCAGCAGCTTCCGGGCGGGGTACAATGAGCAGTTCTTC. Protein: CASSFRAGYNEQFF. V gene TRBV7-9 combines with J gene TRBJ2-1; a possible D gene is TRBD2 (6 bases). The germline CDR1 and CDR2 sequences are SEHNR and FQNEAQ (reference sequence). Trimming removed 3 bases from V and 4 bases from J, with 10 bases in between. This CDR3 is built from 14 residues.

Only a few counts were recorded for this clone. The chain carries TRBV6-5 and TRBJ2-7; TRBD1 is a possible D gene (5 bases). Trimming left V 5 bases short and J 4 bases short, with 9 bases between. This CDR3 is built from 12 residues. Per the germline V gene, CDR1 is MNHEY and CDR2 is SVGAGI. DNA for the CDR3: TGTGCCAGCAGTAACAGACAGTACGAGCAGTACTTC. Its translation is CASSNRQYEQYF.

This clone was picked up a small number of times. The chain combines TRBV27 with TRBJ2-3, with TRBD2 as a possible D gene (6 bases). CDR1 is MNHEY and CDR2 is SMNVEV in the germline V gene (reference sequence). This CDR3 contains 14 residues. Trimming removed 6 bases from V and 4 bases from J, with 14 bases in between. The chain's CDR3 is CASRVWGDPDTQYF. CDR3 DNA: TGTGCCAGCAGAGTCTGGGGGGACCCAGATACGCAGTATTTT.

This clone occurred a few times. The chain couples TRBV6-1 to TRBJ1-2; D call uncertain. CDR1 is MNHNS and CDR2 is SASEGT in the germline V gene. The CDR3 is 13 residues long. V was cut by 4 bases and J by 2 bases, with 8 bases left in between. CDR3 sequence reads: CASSAAGNYGYTF. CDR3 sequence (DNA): TGTGCCAGCAGTGCGGCCGGGAACTATGGCTACACCTTC.

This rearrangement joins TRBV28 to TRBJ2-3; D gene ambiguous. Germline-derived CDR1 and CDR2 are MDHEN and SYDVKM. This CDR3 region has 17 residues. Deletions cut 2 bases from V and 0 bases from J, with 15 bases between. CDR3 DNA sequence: TGTGCCAGCAGTTTACTAGACTGGCTAACTAGCACAGATACGCAGTATTTT. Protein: CASSLLDWLTSTDTQYF. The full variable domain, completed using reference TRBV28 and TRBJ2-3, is DVKVTQSSRYLVKRTGEKVFLECVQDMDHENMFWYRQDPGLGLRLIYFSYDVKMKEKGDIPEGYSVSREKKERFSLILESASTNQTSMYLCASSLLDWLTSTDTQYFGPGTRLTVL.

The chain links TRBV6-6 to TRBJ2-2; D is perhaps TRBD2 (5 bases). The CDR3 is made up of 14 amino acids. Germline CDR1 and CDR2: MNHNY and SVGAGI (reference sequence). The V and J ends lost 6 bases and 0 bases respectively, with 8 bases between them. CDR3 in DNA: TGTGCCAGCAGACGGGAATCGAACACCGGGGAGCTGTTTTTT. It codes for CASRRESNTGELFF.

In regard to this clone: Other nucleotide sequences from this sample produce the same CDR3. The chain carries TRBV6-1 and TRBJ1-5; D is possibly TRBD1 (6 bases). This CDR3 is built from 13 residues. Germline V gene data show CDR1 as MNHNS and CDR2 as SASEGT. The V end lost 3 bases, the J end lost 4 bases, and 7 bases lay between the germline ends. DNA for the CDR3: TGTGCCAGCAGTGATAGGGGGAATCAGCCCCAGCATTTT. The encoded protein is CASSDRGNQPQHF.

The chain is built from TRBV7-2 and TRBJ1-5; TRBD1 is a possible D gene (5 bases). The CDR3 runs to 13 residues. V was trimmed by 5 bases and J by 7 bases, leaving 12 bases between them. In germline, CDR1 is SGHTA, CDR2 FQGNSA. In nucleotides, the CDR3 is TGTGCCAGCAGCATTAGACAGCTCCAGCCCCAGCATTTT. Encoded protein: CASSIRQLQPQHF. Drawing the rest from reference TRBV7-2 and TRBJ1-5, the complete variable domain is GAGVSQSPSNKVTEKGKDVELRCDPISGHTALYWYRQSLGQGLEFLIYFQGNSAPDKSGLPSDRFSAERTGGSVSTLTIQRTQQEDSAVYLCASSIRQLQPQHFGDGTRLSIL.

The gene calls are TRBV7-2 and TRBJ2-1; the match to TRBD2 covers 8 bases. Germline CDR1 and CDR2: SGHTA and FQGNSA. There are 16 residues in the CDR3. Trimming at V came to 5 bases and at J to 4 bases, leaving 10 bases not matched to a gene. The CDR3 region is CASSDFRAGVYNEQFF. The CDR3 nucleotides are TGTGCCAGCAGCGACTTTCGAGCGGGAGTTTACAATGAGCAGTTCTTC.

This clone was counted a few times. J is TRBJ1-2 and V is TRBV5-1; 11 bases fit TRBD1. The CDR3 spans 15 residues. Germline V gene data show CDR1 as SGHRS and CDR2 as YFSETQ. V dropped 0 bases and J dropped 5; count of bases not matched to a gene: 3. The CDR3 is CASSLGTGGIYGYTF. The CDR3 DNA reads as TGCGCCAGCAGCTTGGGGACAGGGGGCATATATGGCTACACCTTC.

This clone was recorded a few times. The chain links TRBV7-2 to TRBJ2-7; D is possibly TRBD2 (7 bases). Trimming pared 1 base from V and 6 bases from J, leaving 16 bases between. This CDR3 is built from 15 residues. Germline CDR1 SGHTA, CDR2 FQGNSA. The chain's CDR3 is CASSLVFGGPSEQYF. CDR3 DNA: TGTGCCAGCAGCTTAGTCTTCGGGGGGCCCAGCGAGCAGTACTTC.

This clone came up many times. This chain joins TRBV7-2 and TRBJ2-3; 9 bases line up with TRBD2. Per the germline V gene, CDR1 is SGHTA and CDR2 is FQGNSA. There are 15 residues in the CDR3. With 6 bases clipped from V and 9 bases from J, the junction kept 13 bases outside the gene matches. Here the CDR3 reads CASSPMLAGTATQYF. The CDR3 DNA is TGTGCCAGCAGTCCGATGCTAGCGGGGACAGCCACGCAGTATTTT.

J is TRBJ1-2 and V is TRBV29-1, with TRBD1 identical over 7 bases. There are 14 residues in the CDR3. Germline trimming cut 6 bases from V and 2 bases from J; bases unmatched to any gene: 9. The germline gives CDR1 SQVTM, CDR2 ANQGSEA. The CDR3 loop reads CSVVGPGGNYGYTF. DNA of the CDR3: TGCAGCGTCGTGGGCCCAGGGGGGAACTATGGCTACACCTTC. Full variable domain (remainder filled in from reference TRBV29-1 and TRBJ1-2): SAVISQKPSRDICQRGTSLTIQCQVDSQVTMMFWYRQQPGQSLTLIATANQGSEATYESGFVIDKFPISRPNLTFSTLTVSNMSPEDSSIYLCSVVGPGGNYGYTFGSGTRLTVV.

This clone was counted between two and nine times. The CDR3 reads CASRIDRARTDTQYF. CDR3 coding DNA: TGTGCCAGCAGGATTGACAGGGCCCGCACAGATACGCAGTATTTT. The chain links TRBV5-4 to TRBJ2-3, with 7 bases matching TRBD1. This CDR3 is 15 amino acids long. Losses at the gene ends were 5 bases for V and 1 base for J; bases not matched to a gene: 7. Per the germline V gene, CDR1 is SGHNT and CDR2 is YYREEE (reference sequence).

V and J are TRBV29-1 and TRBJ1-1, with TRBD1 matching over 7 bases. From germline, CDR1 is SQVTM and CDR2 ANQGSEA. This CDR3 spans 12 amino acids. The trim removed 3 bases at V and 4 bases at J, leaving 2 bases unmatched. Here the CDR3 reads CSVDAGGTEAFF. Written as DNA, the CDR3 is TGCAGCGTTGACGCAGGGGGCACTGAAGCTTTCTTT.

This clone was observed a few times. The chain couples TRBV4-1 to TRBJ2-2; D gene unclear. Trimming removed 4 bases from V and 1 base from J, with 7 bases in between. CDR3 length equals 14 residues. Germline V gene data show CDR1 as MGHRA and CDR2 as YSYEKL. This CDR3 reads CASSLLGNTGELFF. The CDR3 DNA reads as TGCGCCAGCAGCCTCCTAGGGAACACCGGGGAGCTGTTTTTT.

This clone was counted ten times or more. CDR3 protein: CSVEFSDEQFF. CDR3 bases: TGCAGCGTTGAATTTTCCGATGAGCAGTTCTTC. This chain connects TRBV29-1 to TRBJ2-1; no clear D. CDR3 length: 11 amino acids. In germline, CDR1 is SQVTM, CDR2 ANQGSEA. Trimming took off 2 bases at V and 8 bases at J, with 7 bases between the two ends.